The entry that follows covers one T cell receptor (beta chain) sequence. Its cognate antigen has yet to be identified. Within one base of it there is no much larger clone, and no base qualities were kept. This sample was taken from a study of brain T cells in children with intractable seizures (dated by TCRdb to about 2021). Study-wide context: As a first screen for immune gene transcripts, resected brain tissue from some 50 pediatric epilepsy surgery cases was run on a NanoString immunology panel. Among the approximately 12 selected surgery cases, pre-surgery blood was additionally sequenced for eight, leaving four cases with brain tissue only.

The sample's time point, from its label and the paper: blood from clinic visit 5 months post-surgery; TSC patient then seizure free. Surgery cases with the highest brain T cell transcript signatures were selected for TCR beta chain sequencing of brain tissue and, where available, blood. Before surgery, the patients had been given at least one anti-epileptic drug. The TCR-sequenced patients were children whose drug-resistant epilepsy was caused by tuberous sclerosis complex, focal cortical dysplasia, Rasmussen encephalitis or hemimegalencephaly. Bulk genomic DNA was isolated from unsorted brain tissue and whole blood using the Monarch genomic DNA purification kit. The paper's findings and limits, for the study overall: The patients' HCMV serostatus was not known, and viral specificity was inferred solely from CDR3 sequence similarity. Because sequencing depth differed between pre- and post-surgery blood, the absence of clones from the pre-surgery sample may reflect undersampling.

TCR beta chain sequences were generated from genomic DNA using the immunoSEQ assay. On the authors' methods: CDR3 sequences not starting with the conserved framework cysteine at position 104 were manually removed. Clonality was calculated as one minus the normalized Shannon's Diversity Index, with values ranging from 0 (maximal diversity) to 1 (oligoclonal). Differences in the frequency of the same CDR3 between samples, such as brain versus blood, were assessed with chi-squared comparison-of-proportions tests. Public clonotypes were identified by searching immuneACCESS, and similarity to known antiviral clonotypes was assessed with the VDJdb browser. TCRdb provides this immuneACCESS table in a form limited to in-frame rearrangements. Some clones are lacking; in checked studies, under half of them reflect an unresolved V gene, and why the rest are absent is not known. V, J and clone size are those of that table, while D and trimming were read from the DNA. The sample table lists 300,000 to 400,000 clones, 93% of them with a count of one. The ten top clones hold around 6% of the sample.

This clonotype was obtained from a boy in the first two years of life with tuberous sclerosis and intractable seizures. The sample consisted of peripheral blood, taken 4 to 5 months after surgery.

The CDR3 is CSASELRQGGFF. The bases are TGCAGTGCTAGTGAGCTCCGACAGGGAGGGTTCTTC. The chain links TRBV20-1 with TRBJ2-1; matching of 7 bases hints at TRBD1 as the D gene. Counted from cysteine to phenylalanine, this CDR3 has 12 amino acids. Kept here is only the CDR3 DNA, which spans 36 bases and is read in frame from base 1. The V and J ends are trimmed by 3 bases and 15 bases, leaving 18 bases between them. The CDR1 and CDR2 encoded by the germline V gene (reference sequence) are DFQATT and SNEGSKA.